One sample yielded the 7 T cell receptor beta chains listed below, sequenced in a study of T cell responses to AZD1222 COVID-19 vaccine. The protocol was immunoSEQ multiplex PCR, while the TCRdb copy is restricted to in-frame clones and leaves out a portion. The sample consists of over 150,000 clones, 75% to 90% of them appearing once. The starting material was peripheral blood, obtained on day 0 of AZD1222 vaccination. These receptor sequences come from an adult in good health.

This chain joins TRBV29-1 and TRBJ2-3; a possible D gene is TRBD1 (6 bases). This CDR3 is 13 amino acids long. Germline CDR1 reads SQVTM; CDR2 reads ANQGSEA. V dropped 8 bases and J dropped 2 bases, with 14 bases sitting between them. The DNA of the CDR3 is TGCAGCCTCACCCAGGGGTACACAGATACGCAGTATTTT. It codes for CSLTQGYTDTQYF.

CDR3 nucleotide sequence: TGTGCCAGTAGTGTGACAGAGAACACTGAAGCTTTCTTT. The encoded protein is CASSVTENTEAFF. The chain has TRBV19 and TRBJ1-1; possibly TRBD1 for D (5 bases). The CDR3 sequence is 13 residues long. Germline V gene data show CDR1 as LNHDA and CDR2 as SQIVND (reference sequence). The ends were cut back, 5 bases at V and 1 base at J, with 8 bases in the middle.

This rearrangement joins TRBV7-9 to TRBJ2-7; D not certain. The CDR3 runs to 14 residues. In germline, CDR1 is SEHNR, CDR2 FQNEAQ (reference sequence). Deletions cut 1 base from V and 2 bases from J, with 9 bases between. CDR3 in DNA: TGTGCCAGCAGCTTAGAGGTCAGAGCCTACGAGCAGTACTTC. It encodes CASSLEVRAYEQYF.

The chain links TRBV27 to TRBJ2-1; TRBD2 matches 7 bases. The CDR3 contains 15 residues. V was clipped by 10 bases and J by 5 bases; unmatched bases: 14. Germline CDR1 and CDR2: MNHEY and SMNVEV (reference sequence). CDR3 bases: TGTGCCACGTCCCGCCAGGCTAGCGGACACAATGAGCAGTTCTTC. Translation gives CATSRQASGHNEQFF.

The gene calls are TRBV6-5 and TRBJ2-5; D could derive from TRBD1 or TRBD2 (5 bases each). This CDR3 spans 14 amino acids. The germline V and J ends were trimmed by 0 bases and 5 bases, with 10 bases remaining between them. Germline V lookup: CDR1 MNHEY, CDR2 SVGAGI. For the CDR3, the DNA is TGTGCCAGCAGTTACTCGGGACCTGGGGAGACCCAGTACTTC. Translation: CASSYSGPGETQYF.

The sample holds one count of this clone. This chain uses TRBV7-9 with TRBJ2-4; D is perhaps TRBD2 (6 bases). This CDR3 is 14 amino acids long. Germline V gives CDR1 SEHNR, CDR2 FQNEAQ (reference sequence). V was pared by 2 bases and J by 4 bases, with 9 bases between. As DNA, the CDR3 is TGTGCCAGCAGCTTAACAAGCGGGAAAAACATTCAGTACTTC. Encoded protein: CASSLTSGKNIQYF.

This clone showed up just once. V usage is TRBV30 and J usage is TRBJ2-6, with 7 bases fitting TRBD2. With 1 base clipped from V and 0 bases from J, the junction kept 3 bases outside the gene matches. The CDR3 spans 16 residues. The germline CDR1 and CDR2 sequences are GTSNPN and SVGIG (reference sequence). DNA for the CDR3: TGTGCCTGGAGTGGCGGGAGACTCTCTGGGGCCAACGTCCTGACTTTC. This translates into CAWSGGRLSGANVLTF.